What follows are 7 T cell receptor beta chains derived from one specimen sequenced in a study of shared clonotypes between healthy human individuals. Only in-frame clones appear in the TCRdb table, and some are missing; sequencing was by immunoSEQ multiplex PCR. The sample contains 2,500,000 or so clones, 85% to 95% of which appear only once. The source material was naive CD4+ T cells from PBMCs. Regarding subset: CD45RA+ positively selected. These receptors came from a man between 18 and 35 years old in good health. Some clones in this sample may be carry-over from other donors' samples.

For the CDR3, the DNA is TGTGCCAGCAGCCAACTAAAGGGGGATAACACTGAAGCTTTCTTT. This encodes CASSQLKGDNTEAFF. V usage is TRBV14 and J usage is TRBJ1-1; a weak D match, TRBD1 (6 bases). V shed 2 bases and J shed 2 bases, with 12 bases lying between them. The CDR3 spans 15 residues. Germline loops: CDR1 SGHDN, CDR2 FVKESK.

The V gene is TRBV11-1, the J gene TRBJ2-5; D not certain. V lost 1 base to trimming and J lost 1 base, with 19 bases between them. This CDR3 has 18 residues. Germline V CDR1 and CDR2: SGHAT, FQDESV (reference sequence). CDR3 sequence (DNA): TGTGCCAGCAGCTTAGTTCGGAGTGGCGGCTGGATCCAAGAGACCCAGTACTTC. Translated, it gives CASSLVRSGGWIQETQYF.

The chain combines TRBV5-6 with TRBJ1-1; weak D call: TRBD1 (6 bases). V shed 5 bases and J shed 1 base, with 15 bases lying between them. This CDR3 region has 15 residues. The V gene's germline CDR1 is SGHDT and CDR2 YYEEEE. CDR3 DNA: TGTGCCAGCAGGTTGCAGGGGCGGGGGAACACTGAAGCTTTCTTT. Its translation is CASRLQGRGNTEAFF.

This chain joins TRBV20-1 and TRBJ2-5, with unresolved D. CDR1 DFQATT and CDR2 SNEGSKA come from the germline V gene (reference sequence). The CDR3 covers 11 residues. V lost 5 bases and J lost 4, with 8 bases in between. The CDR3 nucleotides are TGCAGTGCTTATCCCGGAGAGACCCAGTACTTC. Encoded protein: CSAYPGETQYF.

This clone was observed a handful of times. This chain links TRBV19 with TRBJ1-2; D ambiguous. The germline V gene has CDR1 LNHDA and CDR2 SQIVND (reference sequence). V was cut by 5 bases and J by 3 bases, with 10 bases left in between. The CDR3 spans 13 residues. The CDR3 protein is CASSLDTYYGYTF. DNA of the CDR3: TGTGCCAGTAGTCTCGACACCTACTATGGCTACACCTTC.

V is TRBV7-6 and J is TRBJ2-7, with 7 bases aligning to TRBD1. The germline gives CDR1 SGHVS, CDR2 FNYEAQ. The CDR3 is 12 residues long. V was pared by 5 bases and J by 6 bases, with 4 bases of the junction left unmatched. CDR3 nucleotides: TGTGCCAGCAGCCTCCCAGGGGGCGAGCAGTACTTC. Encoded protein: CASSLPGGEQYF. The full variable domain, in which reference TRBV7-6 and TRBJ2-7 provide the parts outside the CDR3, is GAGVSQSPRYKVTKRGQDVALRCDPISGHVSLYWYRQALGQGPEFLTYFNYEAQQDKSGLPNDRFSAERPEGSISTLTIQRTEQRDSAMYRCASSLPGGEQYFGPGTRLTVT.

This chain links TRBV30 with TRBJ2-1; 8 positions match TRBD2. In germline, CDR1 is GTSNPN, CDR2 SVGIG (reference sequence). The CDR3 runs to 13 residues. The ends lost 6 bases at V and 6 bases at J; junction bases unmatched: 7. CDR3 nucleotide sequence: TGTGCCTGCGCCGGGAGGGCCGGCAATGAGCAGTTCTTC. Amino acids: CACAGRAGNEQFF.